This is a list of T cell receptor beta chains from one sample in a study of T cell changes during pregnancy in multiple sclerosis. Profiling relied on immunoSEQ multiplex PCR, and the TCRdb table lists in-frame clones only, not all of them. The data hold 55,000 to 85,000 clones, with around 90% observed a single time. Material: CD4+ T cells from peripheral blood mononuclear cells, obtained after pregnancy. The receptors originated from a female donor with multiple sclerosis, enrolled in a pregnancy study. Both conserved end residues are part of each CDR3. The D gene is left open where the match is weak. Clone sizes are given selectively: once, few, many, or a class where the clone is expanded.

CDR3aa: CASSPRSRDTGELFF; j_gene: TRBJ2-2; d_gene: NA; abundance: NA; v_gene: TRBV18
CDR3aa: CSVIGGYEQYF; j_gene: TRBJ2-7; d_gene: NA; abundance: NA; v_gene: TRBV29-1
CDR3aa: CASSSSGGATDTQYF; j_gene: TRBJ2-3; d_gene: TRBD2; abundance: NA; v_gene: TRBV5-1
CDR3aa: CASSRGSSYEQYF; j_gene: TRBJ2-7; d_gene: NA; abundance: NA; v_gene: TRBV5-1
CDR3aa: CASSPEDRAYEQYF; j_gene: TRBJ2-7; d_gene: TRBD1; abundance: few; v_gene: TRBV19
CDR3aa: CASSRPGGDQPQHF; j_gene: TRBJ1-5; d_gene: NA; abundance: NA; v_gene: TRBV4-1
CDR3aa: CASSPSSGNTIYF; j_gene: TRBJ1-3; d_gene: NA; abundance: NA; v_gene: TRBV18
CDR3aa: CASSDRGLSNQPQHF; j_gene: TRBJ1-5; d_gene: TRBD1; abundance: NA; v_gene: TRBV19
CDR3aa: CASIVRETNEKLFF; j_gene: TRBJ1-4; d_gene: NA; abundance: NA; v_gene: TRBV5-1
CDR3aa: CAWNLDYGYTF; j_gene: TRBJ1-2; d_gene: NA; abundance: NA; v_gene: TRBV30
CDR3aa: CASSKSGGGRANRFLCEQYF; j_gene: TRBJ2-7; d_gene: NA; abundance: NA; v_gene: TRBV21-1
CDR3aa: CAISESGGKRNEQYF; j_gene: TRBJ2-7; d_gene: NA; abundance: NA; v_gene: TRBV10-3
CDR3aa: CASSSSSGKTTDTQYF; j_gene: TRBJ2-3; d_gene: TRBD2; abundance: NA; v_gene: TRBV7-9
CDR3aa: CASSLEGQASYGYTF; j_gene: TRBJ1-2; d_gene: TRBD1; abundance: NA; v_gene: TRBV5-1
CDR3aa: CASSPPGTGGLAGSEQFF; j_gene: TRBJ2-1; d_gene: TRBD2; abundance: NA; v_gene: TRBV5-4
CDR3aa: CSVVREDGYTF; j_gene: TRBJ1-2; d_gene: NA; abundance: NA; v_gene: TRBV29-1
CDR3aa: CASSSTGINGYTF; j_gene: TRBJ1-2; d_gene: NA; abundance: NA; v_gene: TRBV5-6
CDR3aa: CARSVNGPPGETQYF; j_gene: TRBJ2-5; d_gene: NA; abundance: NA; v_gene: TRBV30
CDR3aa: CASRFTGSDGYTF; j_gene: TRBJ1-2; d_gene: NA; abundance: few; v_gene: TRBV7-2
CDR3aa: CASSYSGFSGNTIYF; j_gene: TRBJ1-3; d_gene: NA; abundance: NA; v_gene: TRBV7-3
CDR3aa: CASSFDRGYTEAFF; j_gene: TRBJ1-1; d_gene: TRBD1; abundance: few; v_gene: TRBV7-9
CDR3aa: CASLQGSTGELFF; j_gene: TRBJ2-2; d_gene: NA; abundance: NA; v_gene: TRBV7-9
CDR3aa: CASSISAGGPHNEQFF; j_gene: TRBJ2-1; d_gene: TRBD2; abundance: NA; v_gene: TRBV19
CDR3aa: CASAARDRAGTEAFF; j_gene: TRBJ1-1; d_gene: TRBD1; abundance: NA; v_gene: TRBV12-5
CDR3aa: CASSLEPGSTDTQYF; j_gene: TRBJ2-3; d_gene: NA; abundance: NA; v_gene: TRBV5-4
CDR3aa: CASSSQRELQETQYF; j_gene: TRBJ2-5; d_gene: TRBD2; abundance: NA; v_gene: TRBV5-4
CDR3aa: CSATTGGELFF; j_gene: TRBJ2-2; d_gene: NA; abundance: NA; v_gene: TRBV20-1
CDR3aa: CASRTTGGHYEQYF; j_gene: TRBJ2-7; d_gene: TRBD1; abundance: NA; v_gene: TRBV28
CDR3aa: CASSSLRTGAGNTIYF; j_gene: TRBJ1-3; d_gene: TRBD1; abundance: NA; v_gene: TRBV5-1
CDR3aa: CASSATMGGIPDTQYF; j_gene: TRBJ2-3; d_gene: NA; abundance: NA; v_gene: TRBV7-3
CDR3aa: CASSDTDSITDTQYF; j_gene: TRBJ2-3; d_gene: NA; abundance: NA; v_gene: TRBV6-4
CDR3aa: CASSPLEPTLQEAQYF; j_gene: TRBJ2-5; d_gene: NA; abundance: NA; v_gene: TRBV28
CDR3aa: CASSPQETQYF; j_gene: TRBJ2-5; d_gene: NA; abundance: NA; v_gene: TRBV18
CDR3aa: CASNQEGAPSTDTQYF; j_gene: TRBJ2-3; d_gene: NA; abundance: NA; v_gene: TRBV5-1
CDR3aa: CASSQTTGPGGGYTF; j_gene: TRBJ1-2; d_gene: NA; abundance: NA; v_gene: TRBV14
CDR3aa: CASSKSSSGTTGYEQYF; j_gene: TRBJ2-7; d_gene: NA; abundance: NA; v_gene: TRBV6-9
CDR3aa: CASSFGGVSGNTIYF; j_gene: TRBJ1-3; d_gene: NA; abundance: NA; v_gene: TRBV14
CDR3aa: CASTGESGRSYNEQFF; j_gene: TRBJ2-1; d_gene: TRBD2; abundance: NA; v_gene: TRBV9
CDR3aa: CASSHPPGQGYYGYTF; j_gene: TRBJ1-2; d_gene: TRBD1; abundance: NA; v_gene: TRBV4-1
CDR3aa: CASSIHRGASYEQYF; j_gene: TRBJ2-7; d_gene: NA; abundance: NA; v_gene: TRBV19
CDR3aa: CASSPQGSESYNEQFF; j_gene: TRBJ2-1; d_gene: NA; abundance: NA; v_gene: TRBV27
CDR3aa: CASSYSGTAYNEQFF; j_gene: TRBJ2-1; d_gene: TRBD1; abundance: NA; v_gene: TRBV6-6
CDR3aa: CASSLAGTGGGYTF; j_gene: TRBJ1-2; d_gene: TRBD1; abundance: NA; v_gene: TRBV5-1
CDR3aa: CASSTSQGTHSPLHF; j_gene: TRBJ1-6; d_gene: TRBD1; abundance: NA; v_gene: TRBV6-5
CDR3aa: CASSQYLFGGAFF; j_gene: TRBJ1-1; d_gene: NA; abundance: NA; v_gene: TRBV16
CDR3aa: CASSLGEVAQYF; j_gene: TRBJ2-3; d_gene: NA; abundance: once; v_gene: TRBV7-9
CDR3aa: CASSELGGSSYEQYF; j_gene: TRBJ2-7; d_gene: NA; abundance: NA; v_gene: TRBV27
CDR3aa: CASVQIQGEQFF; j_gene: TRBJ2-1; d_gene: NA; abundance: NA; v_gene: TRBV6-5
CDR3aa: CASSRRTQQGNTEAFF; j_gene: TRBJ1-1; d_gene: NA; abundance: NA; v_gene: TRBV14
CDR3aa: CASSPLAGKVDTQYF; j_gene: TRBJ2-3; d_gene: TRBD2; abundance: NA; v_gene: TRBV14
CDR3aa: CASSDRDRDNPEAFF; j_gene: TRBJ1-1; d_gene: TRBD1; abundance: NA; v_gene: TRBV28
CDR3aa: CASSPSGGRAGEQFF; j_gene: TRBJ2-1; d_gene: TRBD2; abundance: NA; v_gene: TRBV18
CDR3aa: CAGATGATGDAKNEQFF; j_gene: TRBJ2-1; d_gene: TRBD1; abundance: NA; v_gene: TRBV10-2
CDR3aa: CASSQGVTSASLTGELFF; j_gene: TRBJ2-2; d_gene: TRBD2; abundance: once; v_gene: TRBV14
CDR3aa: CASSLSRTAANYGYTF; j_gene: TRBJ1-2; d_gene: NA; abundance: NA; v_gene: TRBV7-9
CDR3aa: CASSFGTGIQEKLFF; j_gene: TRBJ1-4; d_gene: TRBD1; abundance: medium-sized; v_gene: TRBV11-2
CDR3aa: CASSPGGGTEAFF; j_gene: TRBJ1-1; d_gene: NA; abundance: NA; v_gene: TRBV19